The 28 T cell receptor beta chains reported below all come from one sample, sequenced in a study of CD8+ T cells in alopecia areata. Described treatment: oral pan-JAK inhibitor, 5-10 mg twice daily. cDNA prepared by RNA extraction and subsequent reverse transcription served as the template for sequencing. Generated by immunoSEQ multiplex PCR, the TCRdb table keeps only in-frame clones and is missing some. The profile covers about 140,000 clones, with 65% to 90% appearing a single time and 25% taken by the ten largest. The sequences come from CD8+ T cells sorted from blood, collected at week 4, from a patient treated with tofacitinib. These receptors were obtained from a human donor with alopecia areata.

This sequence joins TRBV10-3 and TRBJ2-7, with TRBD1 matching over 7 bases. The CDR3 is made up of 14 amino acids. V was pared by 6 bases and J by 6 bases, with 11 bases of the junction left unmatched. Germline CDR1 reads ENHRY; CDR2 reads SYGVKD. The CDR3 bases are TGTGCCATCAGGAGGACAGGTCAGGCTGGCGAGCAGTACTTC. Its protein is CAIRRTGQAGEQYF.

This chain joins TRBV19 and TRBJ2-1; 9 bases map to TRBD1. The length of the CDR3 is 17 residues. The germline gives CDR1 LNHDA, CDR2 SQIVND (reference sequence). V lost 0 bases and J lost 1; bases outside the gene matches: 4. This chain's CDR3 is CASSIEGQGRSYNEQFF. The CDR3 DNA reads TGTGCCAGTAGTATAGAGGGACAGGGTAGGTCCTACAATGAGCAGTTCTTC.

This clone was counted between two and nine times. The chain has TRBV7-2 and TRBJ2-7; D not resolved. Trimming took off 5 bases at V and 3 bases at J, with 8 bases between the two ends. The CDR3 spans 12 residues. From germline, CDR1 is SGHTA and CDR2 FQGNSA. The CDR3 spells CASSLNLYEQYF. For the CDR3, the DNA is TGTGCCAGCAGCCTAAATCTCTACGAGCAGTACTTC.

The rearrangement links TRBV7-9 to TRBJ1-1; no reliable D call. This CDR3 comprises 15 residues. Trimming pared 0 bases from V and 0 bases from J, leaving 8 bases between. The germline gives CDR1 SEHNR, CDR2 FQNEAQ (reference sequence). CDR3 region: CASSLAHGVNTEAFF. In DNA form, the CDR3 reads TGTGCCAGCAGCTTAGCCCATGGGGTGAACACTGAAGCTTTCTTT. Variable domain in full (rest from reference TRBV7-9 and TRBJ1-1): DTGVSQNPRHKITKRGQNVTFRCDPISEHNRLYWYRQTLGQGPEFLTYFQNEAQLEKSRLLSDRFSAERPKGSFSTLEIQRTEQGDSAMYLCASSLAHGVNTEAFFGQGTRLTVV.

This CDR3 reads CASSTSKTGELFF. DNA of the CDR3: TGTGCCAGCAGCACTAGTAAGACCGGGGAGCTGTTTTTT. The rearrangement links TRBV14 to TRBJ2-2; D perhaps matches TRBD2 (5 bases). The ends were cut back, 5 bases at V and 5 bases at J, with 9 bases in the middle. In germline, CDR1 is SGHDN, CDR2 FVKESK. This CDR3 comprises 13 residues.

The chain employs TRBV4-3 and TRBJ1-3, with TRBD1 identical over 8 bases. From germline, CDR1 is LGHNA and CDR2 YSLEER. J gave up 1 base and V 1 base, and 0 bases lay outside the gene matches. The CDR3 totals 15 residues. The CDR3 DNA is TGCGCCAGCAGCCAAGGGACAGGGTCTGGAAACACCATATATTTT. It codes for CASSQGTGSGNTIYF.

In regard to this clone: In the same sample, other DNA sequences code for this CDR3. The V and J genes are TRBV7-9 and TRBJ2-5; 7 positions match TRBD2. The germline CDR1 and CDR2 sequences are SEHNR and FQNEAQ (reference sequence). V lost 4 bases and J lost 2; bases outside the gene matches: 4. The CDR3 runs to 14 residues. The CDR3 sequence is CASSSPGLQETQYF. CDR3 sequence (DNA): TGTGCCAGCAGCTCCCCGGGACTACAAGAGACCCAGTACTTC.

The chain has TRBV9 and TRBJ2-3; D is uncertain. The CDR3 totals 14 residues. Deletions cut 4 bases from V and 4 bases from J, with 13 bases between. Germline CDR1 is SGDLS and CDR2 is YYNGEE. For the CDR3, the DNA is TGTGCCAGCAGCCCGTGGACCCAACCAGATACGCAGTATTTT. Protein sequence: CASSPWTQPDTQYF.

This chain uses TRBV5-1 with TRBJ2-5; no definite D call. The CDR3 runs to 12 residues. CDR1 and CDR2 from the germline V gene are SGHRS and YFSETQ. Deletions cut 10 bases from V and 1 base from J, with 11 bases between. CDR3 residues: CAAMTTQETQYF. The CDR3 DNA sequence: TGCGCCGCCATGACAACCCAAGAGACCCAGTACTTC.

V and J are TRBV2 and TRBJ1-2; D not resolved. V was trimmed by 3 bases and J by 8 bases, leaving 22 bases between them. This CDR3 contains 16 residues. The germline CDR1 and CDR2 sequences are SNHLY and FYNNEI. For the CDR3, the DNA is TGTGCCAGCAGTGATTCCCCCCGACTTGTTCATAGGGGCTACACCTTC. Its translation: CASSDSPRLVHRGYTF. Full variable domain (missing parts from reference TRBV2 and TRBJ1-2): EPEVTQTPSHQVTQMGQEVILRCVPISNHLYFYWYRQILGQKVEFLVSFYNNEISEKSEIFDDQFSVERPDGSNFTLKIRSTKLEDSAMYFCASSDSPRLVHRGYTFGSGTRLTVV.

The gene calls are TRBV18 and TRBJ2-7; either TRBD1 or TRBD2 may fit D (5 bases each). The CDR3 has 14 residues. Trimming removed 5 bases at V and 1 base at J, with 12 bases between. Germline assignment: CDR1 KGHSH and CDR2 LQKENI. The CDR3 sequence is CASSSRDGSYEQYF. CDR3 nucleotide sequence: TGTGCCAGCTCATCCCGGGACGGGTCCTACGAGCAGTACTTC. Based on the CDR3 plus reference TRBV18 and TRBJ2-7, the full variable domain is NAGVMQNPRHLVRRRGQEARLRCSPMKGHSHVYWYRQLPEEGLKFMVYLQKENIIDESGMPKERFSAEFPKEGPSILRIQQVVRGDSAAYFCASSSRDGSYEQYFGPGTRLTVT.

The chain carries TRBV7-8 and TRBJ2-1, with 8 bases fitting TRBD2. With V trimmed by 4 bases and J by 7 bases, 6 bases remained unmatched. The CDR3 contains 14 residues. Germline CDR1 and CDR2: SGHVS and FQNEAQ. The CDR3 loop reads CASSYTGTRNEQFF. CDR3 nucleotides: TGTGCCAGCAGCTACACCGGGACTAGAAATGAGCAGTTCTTC.

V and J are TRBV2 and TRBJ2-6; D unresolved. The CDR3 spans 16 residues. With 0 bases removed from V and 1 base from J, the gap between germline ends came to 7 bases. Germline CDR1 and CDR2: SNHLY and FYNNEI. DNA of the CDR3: TGTGCCAGCAGTGAAGCGCTTTTATCTGGGGCCAACGTCCTGACTTTC. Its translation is CASSEALLSGANVLTF.

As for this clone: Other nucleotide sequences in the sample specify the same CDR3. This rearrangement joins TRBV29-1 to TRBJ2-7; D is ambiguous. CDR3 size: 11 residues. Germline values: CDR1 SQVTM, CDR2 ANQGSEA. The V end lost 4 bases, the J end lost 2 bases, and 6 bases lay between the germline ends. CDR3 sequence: CSVVSTYEQYF. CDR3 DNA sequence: TGCAGCGTTGTCTCGACCTACGAGCAGTACTTC.

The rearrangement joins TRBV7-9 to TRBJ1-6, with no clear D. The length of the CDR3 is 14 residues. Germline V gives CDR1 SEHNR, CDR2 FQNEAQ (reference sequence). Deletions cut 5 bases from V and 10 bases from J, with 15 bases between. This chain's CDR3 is CASSLSGSGSPLHF. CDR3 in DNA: TGTGCCAGCAGCCTATCAGGTAGCGGATCACCCCTCCACTTT.

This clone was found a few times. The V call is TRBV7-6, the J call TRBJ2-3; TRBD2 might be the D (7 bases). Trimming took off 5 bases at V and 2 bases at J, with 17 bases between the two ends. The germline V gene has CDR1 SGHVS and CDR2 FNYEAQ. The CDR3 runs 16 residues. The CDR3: CASSHWGGADTDTQYF. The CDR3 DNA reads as TGTGCCAGCAGCCACTGGGGGGGGGCCGACACAGATACGCAGTATTTT.

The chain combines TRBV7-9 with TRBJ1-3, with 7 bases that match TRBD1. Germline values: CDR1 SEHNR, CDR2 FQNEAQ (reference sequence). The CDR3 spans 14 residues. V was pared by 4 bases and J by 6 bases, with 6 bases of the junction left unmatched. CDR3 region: CASSYTGASNTIYF. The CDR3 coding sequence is TGTGCCAGCAGCTATACAGGGGCCTCAAACACCATATATTTT.

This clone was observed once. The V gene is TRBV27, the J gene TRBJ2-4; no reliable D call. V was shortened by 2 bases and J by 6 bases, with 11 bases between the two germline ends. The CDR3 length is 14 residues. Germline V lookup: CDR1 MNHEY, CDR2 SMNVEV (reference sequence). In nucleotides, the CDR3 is TGTGCCAGCAGTTTAGGGTCTGGGATAAACATTCAGTACTTC. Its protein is CASSLGSGINIQYF.

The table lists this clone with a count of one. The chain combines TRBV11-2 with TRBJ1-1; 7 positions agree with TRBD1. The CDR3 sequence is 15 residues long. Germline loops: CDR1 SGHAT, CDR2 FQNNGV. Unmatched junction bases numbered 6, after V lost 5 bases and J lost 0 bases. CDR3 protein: CASSLRGIVNTEAFF. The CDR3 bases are TGTGCCAGCAGCCTCAGGGGGATCGTGAACACTGAAGCTTTCTTT. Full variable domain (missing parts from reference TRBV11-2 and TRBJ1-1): EAGVAQSPRYKIIEKRQSVAFWCNPISGHATLYWYQQILGQGPKLLIQFQNNGVVDDSQLPKDRFSAERLKGVDSTLKIQPAKLEDSAVYLCASSLRGIVNTEAFFGQGTRLTVV.

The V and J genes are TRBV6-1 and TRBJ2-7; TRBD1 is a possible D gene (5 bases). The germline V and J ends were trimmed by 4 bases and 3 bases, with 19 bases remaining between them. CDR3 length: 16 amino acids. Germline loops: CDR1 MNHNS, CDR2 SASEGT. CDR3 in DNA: TGTGCCAGCAGTGTGGTTGACAGTTCCCTTGGCTACGAGCAGTACTTC. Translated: CASSVVDSSLGYEQYF.

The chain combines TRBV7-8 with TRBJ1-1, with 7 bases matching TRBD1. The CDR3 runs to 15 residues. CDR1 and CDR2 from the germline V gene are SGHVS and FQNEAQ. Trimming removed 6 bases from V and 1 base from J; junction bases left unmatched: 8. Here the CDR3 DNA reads TGTGCCAGCAGTTACCGGGACAGATCGAACACTGAAGCTTTCTTT. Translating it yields CASSYRDRSNTEAFF.

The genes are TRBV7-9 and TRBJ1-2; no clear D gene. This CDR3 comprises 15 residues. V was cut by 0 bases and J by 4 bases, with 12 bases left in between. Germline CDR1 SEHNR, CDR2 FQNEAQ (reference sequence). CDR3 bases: TGTGCCAGCAGCTTAGCGTTTTCAACAGTCTATGGCTACACCTTC. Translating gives CASSLAFSTVYGYTF.

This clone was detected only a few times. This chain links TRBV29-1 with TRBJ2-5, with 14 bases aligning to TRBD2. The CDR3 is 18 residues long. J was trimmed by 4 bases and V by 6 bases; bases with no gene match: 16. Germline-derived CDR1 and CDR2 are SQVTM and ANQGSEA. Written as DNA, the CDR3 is TGCAGCGTCCAGGGGATATGGACTAGCGGGGGGCTGAGAGAGACCCAGTACTTC. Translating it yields CSVQGIWTSGGLRETQYF.

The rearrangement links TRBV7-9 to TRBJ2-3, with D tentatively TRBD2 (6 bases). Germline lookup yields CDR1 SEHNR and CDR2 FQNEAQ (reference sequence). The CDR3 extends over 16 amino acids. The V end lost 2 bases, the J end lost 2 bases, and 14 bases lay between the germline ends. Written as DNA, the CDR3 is TGTGCCAGCAGCTTATCCGGGGAGGCCCTCACAGATACGCAGTATTTT. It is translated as CASSLSGEALTDTQYF.

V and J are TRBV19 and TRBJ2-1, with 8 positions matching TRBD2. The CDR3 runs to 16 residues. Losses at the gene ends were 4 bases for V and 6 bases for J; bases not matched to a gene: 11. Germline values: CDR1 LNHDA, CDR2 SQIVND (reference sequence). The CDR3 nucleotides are TGTGCCAGTAGTACCTTCGGGACTAGTTTCCCCAATGAGCAGTTCTTC. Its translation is CASSTFGTSFPNEQFF.

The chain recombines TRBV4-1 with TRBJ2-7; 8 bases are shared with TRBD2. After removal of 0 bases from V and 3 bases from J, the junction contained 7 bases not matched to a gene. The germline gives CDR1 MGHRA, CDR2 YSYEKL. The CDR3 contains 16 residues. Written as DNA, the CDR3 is TGCGCCAGCAGCCAAGAGGGAGGGACTAGTGTCTACGAGCAGTACTTC. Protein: CASSQEGGTSVYEQYF.

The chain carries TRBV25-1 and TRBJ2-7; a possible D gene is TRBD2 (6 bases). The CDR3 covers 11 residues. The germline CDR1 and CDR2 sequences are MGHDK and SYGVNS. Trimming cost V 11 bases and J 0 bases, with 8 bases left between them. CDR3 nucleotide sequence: TGTGCCGGGGGGAACTCCTACGAGCAGTACTTC. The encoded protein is CAGGNSYEQYF.

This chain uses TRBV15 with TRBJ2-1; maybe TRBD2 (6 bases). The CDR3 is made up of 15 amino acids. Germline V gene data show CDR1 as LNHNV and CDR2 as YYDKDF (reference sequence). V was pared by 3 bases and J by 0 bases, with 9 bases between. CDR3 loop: CATSRTGSSYNEQFF. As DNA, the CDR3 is TGTGCCACCAGCAGGACCGGGAGCTCCTACAATGAGCAGTTCTTC.